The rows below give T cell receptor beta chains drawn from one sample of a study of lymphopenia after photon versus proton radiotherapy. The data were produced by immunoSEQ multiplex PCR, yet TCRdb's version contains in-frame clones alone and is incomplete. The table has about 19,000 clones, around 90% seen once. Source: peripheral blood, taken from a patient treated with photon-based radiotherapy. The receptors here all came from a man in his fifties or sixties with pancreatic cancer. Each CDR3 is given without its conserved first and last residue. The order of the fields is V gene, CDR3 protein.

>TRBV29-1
SAQGGNQPQH
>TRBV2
ASKLTGLNEAF
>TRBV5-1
ASSLERPGLSGKLF
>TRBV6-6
ASRLQGVGDTQY
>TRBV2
ASLRGETDTQY
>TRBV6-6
ASSYTGGEETQY
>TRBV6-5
ASSPSNARWEKLF
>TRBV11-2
ASSLVGGSGPTNEKLF
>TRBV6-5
ATRDSFTEAF
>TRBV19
ASSTGQGLYNEQF
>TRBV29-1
SVDKGTLVTYNEQF
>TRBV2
ASTLGRGQYEQY
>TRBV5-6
ASSATPTGANEKLF
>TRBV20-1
SARRDMGQY
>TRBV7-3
ASSLFGSANTGELF
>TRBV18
ASSPQGGTGANVLT
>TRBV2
ASSESRDTSYGYT
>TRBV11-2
ASSKGQQETQY
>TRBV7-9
ASSFTAELPQETQY
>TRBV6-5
ASSYSLRSGEI
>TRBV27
ASSFRAGDEAF
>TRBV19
ASRGGGGPRDTQY
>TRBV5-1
ASSLGPSGHRGRSYEQY
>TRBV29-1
SAPGGGYNEQF
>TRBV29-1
SVDQALAGVGEQY
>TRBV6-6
ASSYVTGSTADTQY
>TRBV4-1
ASSQVQGEKLF
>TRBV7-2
ASSFAIAARSGTEAF
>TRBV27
ASSPSGGPNYGYT
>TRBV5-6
ASSAGTLEGMNTEAF
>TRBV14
ASSQKGGSYEQY
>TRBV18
ASSSRSQTNSPLH
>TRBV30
AWSPTGTGGVYGYT
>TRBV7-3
ASSLTRGQGYNEQF
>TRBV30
AWSDYQRTTNYGYT
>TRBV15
AVQSTNTEAF
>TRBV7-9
ASSPLGGTVNTEAF
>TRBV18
ASSADRSSYEQY
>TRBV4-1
ASSTGNTGELF
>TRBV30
AWSRTEGGEKLF